Below are 10 T cell receptor beta chains sequenced from a single sample in a study of T-cell reconstitution after alpha-beta-depleted transplantation in children. Unique molecular identifiers were used to barcode this TCRbeta library. One entry per CDR3 protein results from TCRdb running MiXCR on the PCR reads. This sample has around 480,000 distinct CDR3 sequences, with approximately 29% found just once. Sample: PBMCs from the stem cell graft donor, taken from the stem cell graft. Receptor source: a human donor who donated a stem cell graft to a child with aplastic anemia.

The chain employs TRBV5-1 and TRBJ2-7; 9 bases line up with TRBD1. The CDR3 extends over 14 amino acids. V trimming: 5 bases; J trimming: 5 bases; junction bases outside the gene matches: 8. CDR1 and CDR2 from the germline V gene are SGHRS and YFSETQ. CDR3 sequence (DNA): TGCGCCAGCAGTTACACAGGGGGCTGGGACGAGCAGTACGTC. Its translation is CASSYTGGWDEQYV.

This clonotype was picked up a small number of times. The V gene is TRBV20-1, the J gene TRBJ1-2; D not certain. Germline V lookup: CDR1 DFQATT, CDR2 SNEGSKA (reference sequence). Trimming stripped 1 base from V and 0 bases from J, with 9 bases between. This CDR3 has 14 amino acids. The CDR3 DNA is TGCAGTGCTAGAGCAGGACTAGCTAACTATGGCTACACCTTC. Protein: CSARAGLANYGYTF.

The rearrangement links TRBV20-1 to TRBJ2-7, with D possibly being TRBD1 or TRBD2 (5 bases each). Germline V gene sequence: CDR1 DFQATT, CDR2 SNEGSKA (reference sequence). V was trimmed by 5 bases and J by 5 bases, leaving 13 bases between them. The CDR3 is 12 amino acids. CDR3 residues: CSASGTFNEQYF. The CDR3 coding sequence is TGCAGTGCTTCCGGGACGTTTAACGAGCAGTACTTC.

This clonotype was seen a few times. The chain uses TRBV29-1 and TRBJ2-7; D possibly uses TRBD1 or TRBD2 (5 bases each). Germline loops: CDR1 SQVTM, CDR2 ANQGSEA. The CDR3 covers 11 residues. Trimming took 4 bases from V and 8 from J, leaving 12 bases between them. The CDR3 sequence: CSVAEGLKQYF. In nucleotides, the CDR3 is TGCAGCGTTGCCGAGGGGCTCAAGCAGTACTTC.

This clonotype was seen a few times. The chain couples TRBV12-3 or TRBV12-4 to TRBJ2-5, with 8 bases matching TRBD1. The CDR3 totals 13 residues. Unmatched junction bases numbered 5, after V lost 6 bases and J lost 5 bases. As DNA, the CDR3 is TGTGCCAGCAGCGCTTCAGGGGGCGAGACCCAGTACTTC. Protein sequence: CASSASGGETQYF.

V gene TRBV10-1 combines with J gene TRBJ2-1; D call uncertain. The CDR3 has 13 amino acids. Per germline, CDR1 WNHNN and CDR2 SYGVQD (reference sequence). V lost 1 base to trimming and J lost 3 bases, with 4 bases between them. The CDR3 is CASSEFVYNEQFF. In DNA form, the CDR3 reads TGCGCCAGCAGTGAGTTCGTCTACAATGAGCAGTTCTTC.

V and J are TRBV15 and TRBJ1-5; D is ambiguous. Germline loops: CDR1 LNHNV, CDR2 YYDKDF (reference sequence). Deletions cut 6 bases from V and 4 bases from J, with 7 bases between. CDR3 length: 12 residues. CDR3 sequence (DNA): TGTGCCACCAGGGGGTCGAATCAGCCCCAGCATTTT. Translated, it gives CATRGSNQPQHF.

This clonotype was detected a few times. The V and J genes are TRBV29-1 and TRBJ2-5; D possibly matches TRBD1 or TRBD2 (5 bases each). The CDR3 totals 15 residues. V was clipped by 5 bases and J by 2 bases, with 18 bases between them. The V gene's germline CDR1 is SQVTM and CDR2 ANQGSEA. The CDR3 region is CSVQGRGRRQETQYF. CDR3 nucleotide sequence: TGCAGCGTTCAAGGTCGGGGACGGCGACAAGAGACCCAGTACTTC.

This clonotype was observed a few times. This chain connects TRBV10-1 to TRBJ1-4, with D unresolved. Trimming pared 2 bases from V and 14 bases from J, leaving 9 bases between. CDR1 and CDR2 from the germline V gene are WNHNN and SYGVQD (reference sequence). The CDR3 covers 11 residues. DNA of the CDR3: TGCGCCAGCAGTGAGCAGCCAACTCTGTTTTTT. Translated: CASSEQPTLFF.

This clonotype has a count of ten or more. This sequence joins TRBV4-2 and TRBJ2-7; D may be TRBD2 (5 bases). The V end was cut by 5 bases, the J end by 2 bases, with 13 bases between. CDR3 length: 14 amino acids. CDR1 is LGHNA and CDR2 is YNFKEQ in the germline V gene. Written as DNA, the CDR3 is TGTGCCAGCAGCAATAACGAGCGGCCCTACGAGCAGTACTTC. Translation: CASSNNERPYEQYF.